A single count supports the clone carrying this TCR beta chain. The antigen remains undetermined. The germline V gene encodes CDR1 MDHEN and CDR2 SYDVKM. CDR3 length: 15 amino acids. The V gene end was trimmed by 6 bases and the J gene end by 7 bases; junction bases not matched to a gene: 12. The data were obtained in a study of vaccination and CD4 T cells after COVID-19. Study as a whole: Convalescent patients gave post-COVID blood a median about 110 days post-diagnosis, range 35 to 161.

Described treatment: roughly 11-day PBMC culture with coronavirus spike peptide pools or control peptides (ViraFEST assay). Cultured CD4+ T cells had their DNA profiled by the Oncomine TCR Beta short-read assay. TCRdb ran MiXCR on the PCR reads and lists one entry per CDR3 protein. Altogether around 26,000 distinct CDR3 sequences are present, about 41% being singletons, with the ten largest covering 11%. This receptor was identified in a human donor who had recovered from COVID-19. Sequenced sample: CD4+ T cells from blood, cultured in vitro. This chain connects TRBV28 to TRBJ2-1, with 7 nucleotides matching TRBD1. The CDR3 nucleotides read TGTGCCAGCAGCCCCGGGACAGTTGCGACTAATGAGCAGTTCTTC. This translates into CASSPGTVATNEQFF. The full variable domain, rest sourced from reference TRBV28 and TRBJ2-1, is DVKVTQSSRYLVKRTGEKVFLECVQDMDHENMFWYRQDPGLGLRLIYFSYDVKMKEKGDIPEGYSVSREKKERFSLILESASTNQTSMYLCASSPGTVATNEQFFGPGTRLTVL.